These 3 T cell receptor beta chains were sequenced from one sample in a study of blood T cell repertoires in COVID-19 (dated by TCRdb to the early 2020s). The method behind the library was the immunoSEQ multiplex PCR assay. TCRdb retrieved this table from immuneACCESS and kept in-frame rearrangements only. Not all clones are present; in checked studies, unresolved V genes account for under half, and no reason is known for the remainder. For this sample the table gives 100,000 or so clones, of which 85% were detected only once. The ten largest clones capture around 4.3% of the sample. Sample: peripheral blood. These receptor sequences come from a middle-aged man with acute or convalescent COVID-19.

CDR3 sequence reads: CASSLDLSDNPKNIQYF. The CDR3 DNA sequence: TGTGCCAGCAGCTTAGATCTGTCGGACAACCCGAAAAACATTCAGTACTTC. The gene calls are TRBV11-3 and TRBJ2-4; maybe TRBD1 (5 bases). V was pared by 0 bases and J by 4 bases, with 16 bases between. The germline V gene has CDR1 SGHNT and CDR2 YENEEA. The CDR3 has 17 residues.

J is TRBJ2-7 and V is TRBV7-9, with TRBD1 identical over 8 bases. The germline gives CDR1 SEHNR, CDR2 FQNEAQ (reference sequence). V dropped 3 bases and J dropped 2; count of bases not matched to a gene: 9. The CDR3 has 16 amino acids. The CDR3 DNA reads as TGTGCCAGCAGCTTTTCAGGGGGCGAAGCGCCCTACGAGCAGTACTTC. Its protein product is CASSFSGGEAPYEQYF.

The genes are TRBV4-1 and TRBJ1-5; 10 bases align to TRBD1. Germline V gene lookup returns CDR1 MGHRA and CDR2 YSYEKL. This CDR3 has 16 residues. The V and J ends lost 4 bases and 2 bases, in that order; junction bases with no gene match: 5. CDR3 sequence reads: CASSPLGQGGNQPQHF. The CDR3 nucleotides are TGCGCCAGCAGCCCCCTCGGACAGGGGGGCAATCAGCCCCAGCATTTT.